A selection of T cell receptor beta chains follows, all from one sample in a study of T cell responses to AZD1222 COVID-19 vaccine. Repertoires were generated with immunoSEQ multiplex PCR, while TCRdb's copy carries only in-frame clones and drops some. In the table there are about 78,000 clones, about 82% of which are singletons. Sequences were derived from peripheral blood, sampled on day 0 of AZD1222 vaccination. The receptor source for this set is an adult in good health. CDR3s include the opening cysteine and the closing phenylalanine or tryptophan. Each record gives: D gene, J gene, V gene, clone size, CDR3 protein, CDR3 DNA. D genes are given only for firm matches. Some rows mark clone size as missing; the rest say once, few, many or name a class of expanded clone.

.	TRBJ1-5	TRBV6-2/TRBV6-3	.	CASSYEASRVGPQHF	TGTGCCAGCAGTTACGAGGCTTCCCGGGTTGGGCCCCAGCATTTT
.	TRBJ2-3	TRBV15	.	CATSRASDTQYF	TGTGCCACCAGCAGAGCGTCAGATACGCAGTATTTT
.	TRBJ2-7	TRBV11-3	.	CASSLGASSYEQYF	TGTGCCAGCAGCTTAGGAGCCTCCTCCTACGAGCAGTACTTC
.	TRBJ1-1	TRBV6-2/TRBV6-3	.	CASSYSVGVRPTEAFF	TGTGCCAGCAGTTACTCAGTCGGCGTGCGACCCACTGAAGCTTTCTTT
.	TRBJ2-1	TRBV6-6	.	CASSHGLNNEQFF	TGTGCCAGCAGTCATGGACTGAACAATGAGCAGTTCTTC
TRBD1	TRBJ1-1	TRBV7-2	.	CASTPGTVNTEAFF	TGTGCCAGCACCCCCGGGACAGTGAACACTGAAGCTTTCTTT
TRBD2	TRBJ2-3	TRBV7-3	.	CASSEPGLAATDTQYF	TGTGCCAGCAGCGAACCGGGACTAGCGGCCACAGATACGCAGTATTTT
.	TRBJ1-6	TRBV7-2	.	CASSRTSSYNSPLHF	TGTGCCAGCAGCCGGACGAGCTCCTATAATTCACCCCTCCACTTT
.	TRBJ2-7	TRBV12-5	.	CASALGSVGDEQYF	TGTGCTAGTGCCCTTGGCTCTGTTGGGGACGAGCAGTACTTC
.	TRBJ1-2	TRBV29-1	.	CSVAPTPGGYTF	TGCAGCGTTGCACCTACCCCCGGCGGCTACACCTTC
TRBD2	TRBJ2-3	TRBV7-6	few	CASSLSGSGYTDTQYF	TGTGCCAGCAGCCTTAGCGGGAGTGGATACACAGATACGCAGTATTTT
.	TRBJ1-1	TRBV4-3	.	CASSQGRGELAFF	TGCGCCAGCAGCCAGGGGCGGGGGGAATTGGCTTTCTTT
TRBD1	TRBJ2-2	TRBV29-1	.	CSVGQGANTGELFF	TGCAGCGTTGGTCAGGGGGCGAACACCGGGGAGCTGTTTTTT